These 25 T cell receptor beta chains were all obtained from the same sample, sequenced in a study of cytomegalovirus exposure and HLA in healthy donors. Primers included in the PCR were 60 Vbeta and 13 Jbeta primers. Data came from immunoSEQ multiplex PCR; TCRdb stores just in-frame clones and leaves some out. The repertoire includes roughly 220,000 clones, approximately 68% of them detected once, and 1.8% sits in the top ten. Sequenced input: PBMCs. These TCRs come from a woman in her twenties or thirties in good health and CMV-seronegative.

The chain recombines TRBV4-1 with TRBJ2-5; 7 bases map to TRBD1. V shed 5 bases, J shed 2 bases, and the junction held 8 bases outside the gene matches. The germline gives CDR1 MGHRA, CDR2 YSYEKL. CDR3 length: 15 amino acids. The CDR3 nucleotides read TGCGCCAGCAGCTTCGAGACAGGGATGCAAGAGACCCAGTACTTC. Protein product: CASSFETGMQETQYF.

The rearrangement joins TRBV25-1 to TRBJ1-2; no clear D gene. V was trimmed by 3 bases and J by 6 bases, leaving 5 bases between them. The CDR3 extends over 11 amino acids. Germline CDR1 reads MGHDK; CDR2 reads SYGVNS. CDR3 sequence reads: CASSDEDGYTF. In DNA, the CDR3 is TGTGCCAGCAGTGACGAGGATGGCTACACCTTC.

J is TRBJ2-5 and V is TRBV7-2; D perhaps matches TRBD2 (5 bases). The J call may be in error: the DNA end matches TRBJ2-7 better. There are 14 residues in the CDR3. CDR1 and CDR2 from the germline V gene are SGHTA and FQGNSA. Written as DNA, the CDR3 is TGTGCCAGCAGCTTAGTGGGAGCCGCGGGCGAGCAGTACTTC. This encodes CASSLVGAAGEQYF.

The chain has TRBV30 and TRBJ1-1; D is ambiguous. This CDR3 region has 11 residues. V dropped 2 bases and J dropped 7 bases, with 8 bases sitting between them. Germline CDR1 reads GTSNPN; CDR2 reads SVGIG (reference sequence). CDR3 sequence (DNA): TGTGCCTGGAGTATGTCAGGTGAAGCTTTCTTT. Protein: CAWSMSGEAFF.

This clone came up a few times. This chain uses TRBV5-4 with TRBJ1-1, with TRBD1 as a possible D gene (5 bases). The CDR3 has 14 residues. V shed 2 bases and J shed 1 base, with 9 bases lying between them. CDR1 is SGHNT and CDR2 is YYREEE in the germline V gene (reference sequence). The CDR3 coding sequence is TGTGCCAGCAGCTTCGCTCAGGGGAACACTGAAGCTTTCTTT. Translated: CASSFAQGNTEAFF.

The genes are TRBV2 and TRBJ2-1; possible D gene TRBD2, 6 bases. The CDR3 loop spans 14 amino acids. Germline V CDR1 and CDR2: SNHLY, FYNNEI. V lost 6 bases and J 0 bases, leaving 9 bases between the germline ends. CDR3 sequence (DNA): TGTGCCAGCAGGGACTACGCCTCCTACAATGAGCAGTTCTTC. It specifies CASRDYASYNEQFF.

A single count supports this clone. The rearrangement links TRBV19 to TRBJ1-4; D ambiguous. CDR3 size: 15 residues. Trimming cost V 5 bases and J 0 bases, with 10 bases left between them. Germline CDR1 LNHDA, CDR2 SQIVND (reference sequence). The CDR3 loop reads CASSESPATNEKLFF. CDR3 nucleotide sequence: TGTGCCAGTAGTGAGAGCCCCGCAACTAATGAAAAACTGTTTTTT.

The rearrangement uses TRBV4-1 and TRBJ1-2; D ambiguous. The CDR3 sequence is 11 residues long. The ends were cut back, 0 bases at V and 6 bases at J, with 2 bases in the middle. Germline V gene sequence: CDR1 MGHRA, CDR2 YSYEKL. The CDR3 sequence: CASSQDNGYTF. Written as DNA, the CDR3 is TGCGCCAGCAGCCAAGATAATGGCTACACCTTC.

The rearrangement uses TRBV27 and TRBJ2-1, with 7 bases that match TRBD1. Germline V gives CDR1 MNHEY, CDR2 SMNVEV (reference sequence). J lost 6 bases, V lost 7 bases, and 9 bases had no gene match. CDR3 length: 14 amino acids. The CDR3 sequence is CASTYRGDVNEQFF. In nucleotides, the CDR3 is TGTGCCAGCACTTACAGGGGTGACGTCAATGAGCAGTTCTTC.

This chain uses TRBV27 with TRBJ1-2; 7 nucleotides align to TRBD1. This CDR3 is 16 amino acids long. With V trimmed by 3 bases and J by 6 bases, 13 bases remained unmatched. CDR1 MNHEY and CDR2 SMNVEV come from the germline V gene (reference sequence). CDR3 loop: CASSFVALTGKDGYTF. CDR3 coding DNA: TGTGCCAGCAGTTTCGTAGCCCTGACAGGGAAGGATGGCTACACCTTC.

The J gene is TRBJ1-5, the V gene TRBV9; D gene ambiguous. Germline CDR1 and CDR2: SGDLS and YYNGEE. The CDR3 sequence is 14 residues long. V lost 4 bases, J lost 5 bases, and 13 bases lay in between. The DNA for the CDR3 is TGTGCCAGCAGCCCCAGAGGGAGCGATCAGCCCCAGCATTTT. Amino acids: CASSPRGSDQPQHF.

About this clone: The identical CDR3 is also encoded by other nucleotide sequences in the sample. The chain combines TRBV6-1 with TRBJ1-6; D call uncertain. Trimming left V 1 base short and J 8 bases short, with 12 bases between. CDR1 and CDR2 (germline): MNHNS, SASEGT. There are 15 residues in the CDR3. The chain's CDR3 is CASSEVGVGYSPLHF. CDR3 sequence (DNA): TGTGCCAGCAGTGAAGTTGGAGTCGGCTATTCACCCCTCCACTTT.

The gene calls are TRBV10-3 and TRBJ1-2; unclear D gene. Looked up from germline, CDR1 is ENHRY and CDR2 is SYGVKD. Trimming took 6 bases from V and 5 from J, leaving 16 bases between them. This CDR3 contains 14 residues. CDR3 residues: CAIRDSGSAYGYTF. DNA of the CDR3: TGTGCCATCAGAGATTCCGGGTCCGCATATGGCTACACCTTC.

This clone was picked up a small number of times. V is TRBV29-1 and J is TRBJ1-1; no definite D call. Germline V gene lookup returns CDR1 SQVTM and CDR2 ANQGSEA. The CDR3 has 14 amino acids. V lost 5 bases and J 5 bases, leaving 18 bases between the germline ends. The CDR3 region is CSVISFDERTEAFF. The CDR3 bases are TGCAGCGTTATCTCCTTCGACGAGAGGACTGAAGCTTTCTTT. The variable domain in full, completed from reference TRBV29-1 and TRBJ1-1, reads SAVISQKPSRDICQRGTSLTIQCQVDSQVTMMFWYRQQPGQSLTLIATANQGSEATYESGFVIDKFPISRPNLTFSTLTVSNMSPEDSSIYLCSVISFDERTEAFFGQGTRLTVV.

This clone has just a few counts. This chain links TRBV2 with TRBJ1-5; D not certain. The V gene lost 4 bases and the J gene lost 7 bases, with 14 bases spanning the gap. Germline loops: CDR1 SNHLY, CDR2 FYNNEI. This CDR3 region has 14 residues. CDR3 DNA sequence: TGTGCCAGCAGTGCCGGCAGCCCGGGGCAGCCCCAGCATTTT. Protein: CASSAGSPGQPQHF.

CDR3 amino acids: CASSGETDTQYF. CDR3 coding DNA: TGTGCCAGTAGCGGGGAGACAGATACGCAGTATTTT. The J gene is TRBJ2-3, the V gene TRBV19; perhaps TRBD2 as D (5 bases). The V end was cut by 6 bases, the J end by 3 bases, with 7 bases between. The length of the CDR3 is 12 residues. Germline-derived CDR1 and CDR2 are LNHDA and SQIVND (reference sequence).

Concerning this clone: The germline gene is not matched at one end of the junction; a read error may be the cause. This chain links TRBV18 with TRBJ2-7; D possibly corresponds to TRBD1 (6 bases). This CDR3 spans 13 amino acids. Germline CDR1 and CDR2: KGHSH and LQKENI. This CDR3 is CACSRGIESEQYF. CDR3 nucleotide sequence: TGTGCCTGCTCCAGGGGAATCGAGAGCGAGCAGTACTTC.

This rearrangement joins TRBV6-4 to TRBJ2-3; 9 nucleotides agree with TRBD2. The germline CDR1 and CDR2 sequences are MRHNA and SNTAGT. V dropped 3 bases and J dropped 5; count of bases not matched to a gene: 6. The CDR3 is 15 amino acids. The CDR3: CASSDGAGGRDTQYF. The CDR3 region has the DNA TGTGCCAGCAGTGATGGAGCGGGGGGCCGAGATACGCAGTATTTT.

The chain combines TRBV6-1 with TRBJ1-1; D remains unclear. The CDR3 has 15 amino acids. Trimming removed 0 bases from V and 6 bases from J, with 14 bases in between. CDR1 MNHNS and CDR2 SASEGT come from the germline V gene. CDR3: CASSEARAGYPEAFF. For the CDR3, the DNA is TGTGCCAGCAGTGAAGCTAGGGCGGGCTACCCTGAAGCTTTCTTT.

This clone has only a few counts. This chain links TRBV7-2 with TRBJ2-6; D is possibly TRBD2 (6 bases). Trimming removed 0 bases at V and 2 bases at J, with 11 bases between. This CDR3 comprises 17 residues. Germline V gene sequence: CDR1 SGHTA, CDR2 FQGNSA. As DNA, the CDR3 is TGTGCCAGCAGCTTAGCGCTCCCGGGGGCTGGGGCCAACGTCCTGACTTTC. Amino acids: CASSLALPGAGANVLTF. The full variable domain, in which reference TRBV7-2 and TRBJ2-6 provide the parts outside the CDR3, is GAGVSQSPSNKVTEKGKDVELRCDPISGHTALYWYRQSLGQGLEFLIYFQGNSAPDKSGLPSDRFSAERTGGSVSTLTIQRTQQEDSAVYLCASSLALPGAGANVLTFGAGSRLTVL.

As to this clone: The germline gene is not matched at one end of the junction; a read error may be the cause. The chain has TRBV5-5 and TRBJ1-5; 7 bases are shared with TRBD1. The germline CDR1 and CDR2 sequences are SGHKS and YYEKEE (reference sequence). CDR3 length: 18 residues. CDR3 region: CAISPRVYRGSSNQPQHF. In DNA form, the CDR3 reads TGTGCCATCAGCCCGAGGGTATACAGGGGTAGCAGCAATCAGCCCCAGCATTTT.

This clone was counted only a few times. V and J are TRBV6-1 and TRBJ2-2; 7 bases match TRBD1. The J segment lost 0 bases and the V segment lost 7 bases, leaving 5 bases of the junction unmatched. CDR1 and CDR2 (germline): MNHNS, SASEGT. The CDR3 totals 15 residues. The CDR3 loop is CASKTGTANTGELFF. The CDR3 DNA reads as TGTGCCAGCAAGACCGGGACAGCGAACACCGGGGAGCTGTTTTTT.

This chain joins TRBV7-8 and TRBJ2-7, with TRBD1 as a possible D gene (5 bases). Germline CDR1 SGHVS, CDR2 FQNEAQ. Trimming removed 5 bases from V and 3 bases from J, with 11 bases in between. The CDR3 totals 13 residues. The CDR3 here is CASSPPGHYEQYF. In DNA form, the CDR3 reads TGTGCCAGCAGCCCCCCAGGACACTACGAGCAGTACTTC.

The chain joins TRBV5-1 to TRBJ2-3; TRBD1 agrees at 8 bases. The CDR3 has 16 residues. Germline V lookup: CDR1 SGHRS, CDR2 YFSETQ. J gave up 2 bases and V 5 bases, and 10 bases lay outside the gene matches. In DNA form, the CDR3 reads TGCGCCAGCAGACGACAGGGGACAACTTTCACAGATACGCAGTATTTT. It is translated as CASRRQGTTFTDTQYF.

This clone was detected only a few times. The chain links TRBV2 to TRBJ1-2, with D unresolved. The germline V and J ends were trimmed by 1 base and 4 bases, with 7 bases remaining between them. The CDR3 spans 13 residues. Germline CDR1 and CDR2: SNHLY and FYNNEI. CDR3 loop: CASSEEGGYGYTF. CDR3 DNA sequence: TGTGCCAGCAGTGAAGAGGGAGGCTATGGCTACACCTTC.